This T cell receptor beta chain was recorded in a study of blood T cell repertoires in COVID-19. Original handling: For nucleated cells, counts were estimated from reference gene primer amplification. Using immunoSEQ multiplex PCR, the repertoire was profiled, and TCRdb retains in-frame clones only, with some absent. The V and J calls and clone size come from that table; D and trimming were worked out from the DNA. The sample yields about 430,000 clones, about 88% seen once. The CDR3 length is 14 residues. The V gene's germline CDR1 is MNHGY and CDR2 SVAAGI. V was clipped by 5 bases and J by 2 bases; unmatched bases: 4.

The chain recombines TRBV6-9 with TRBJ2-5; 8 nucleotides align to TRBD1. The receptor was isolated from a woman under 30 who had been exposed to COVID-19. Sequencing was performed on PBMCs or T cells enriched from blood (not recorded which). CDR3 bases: TGTGCCAGCAGTCGCACAGGGGGACAAGAGACCCAGTACTTC. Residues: CASSRTGGQETQYF.